This record concerns one T cell receptor (beta chain) sequence. The antigen remains unidentified. The data were obtained in a study of T cells expressing NK-cell markers. In the study overall: Sorted CD3+CD56-NKG2C+, CD3+CD56+NKG2C- and CD3+CD56+NKG2C+ T cells were the source of the TCR beta repertoires. Seven sequenced donors out of eight were HCMV-seropositive, one seronegative. The study, taken as a whole, reports: Topping the CD3+CD56-NKG2C+ fraction as well were these clonotypes, in several donors.

Production of TCR beta cDNA relied on 5'RACE template switching with UMIs. TCRdb re-called the 5' RACE reads and gives one entry per CDR3 protein, without DNA. The sample includes hundreds of thousands of distinct CDR3 sequences. This CDR3 spans 13 amino acids. The germline gives CDR1 SQVTM, CDR2 ANQGSEA. This chain uses TRBV29-1 with TRBJ2-2; TCRdb's D call, TRBD1, is unchecked because there is no DNA. The sequence was obtained from a woman between 18 and 70 years old in good health. Sequenced sample: blood T cells: a sorted CD56 or NKG2C T cell subset, CD4+ or CD8+ T cells, or bulk PBMC T cells (not recorded which). CDR3 loop: CSVGQGYTGELFF.